One sample yielded the 24 T cell receptor beta chains listed below, sequenced in a study of cytomegalovirus exposure and HLA in healthy donors. 60 Vbeta and 13 Jbeta primers were used in PCR. Some clones are missing from TCRdb's copy, which holds only in-frame ones; the method was immunoSEQ multiplex PCR. The sample holds roughly 130,000 clones; 75% to 85% are singletons and the top ten take 1%. The sample consisted of PBMCs. These receptors all come from a man in his forties in good health and CMV-seronegative.

This clone was detected a few times. The chain joins TRBV4-1 to TRBJ1-1; D not certain. The V gene's germline CDR1 is MGHRA and CDR2 YSYEKL. V was cut by 0 bases and J by 7 bases, with 18 bases left in between. The CDR3 runs 16 residues. CDR3 in amino acids: CASSQDNVAGGSEAFF. DNA of the CDR3: TGCGCCAGCAGCCAAGATAACGTGGCAGGAGGCAGTGAAGCTTTCTTT.

The chain uses TRBV5-1 and TRBJ2-2; D remains ambiguous. This CDR3 region has 14 residues. V was clipped by 4 bases and J by 9 bases, with 16 bases between them. CDR1 and CDR2 (germline): SGHRS, YFSETQ. The CDR3 loop is CASSSADFDRELFF. CDR3 DNA sequence: TGCGCCAGCAGCAGCGCCGATTTTGACCGGGAGCTGTTTTTT.

The chain couples TRBV7-3 to TRBJ2-3; 9 bases are shared with TRBD2. Germline-derived CDR1 and CDR2 are SGHTA and FQGTGA. V dropped 8 bases and J dropped 3; count of bases not matched to a gene: 6. The CDR3 runs 14 residues. CDR3 residues: CASGRAGGTDTQYF. The CDR3 coding sequence is TGTGCCAGCGGGAGGGCGGGAGGGACAGATACGCAGTATTTT. The variable domain in full, completed from reference TRBV7-3 and TRBJ2-3, reads GAGVSQTPSNKVTEKGKYVELRCDPISGHTALYWYRQSLGQGPEFLIYFQGTGAADDSGLPNDRFFAVRPEGSVSTLKIQRTERGDSAVYLCASGRAGGTDTQYFGPGTRLTVL.

V gene TRBV6-4 combines with J gene TRBJ2-3; 9 nucleotides line up with TRBD2. The V gene's germline CDR1 is MRHNA and CDR2 SNTAGT. This CDR3 spans 16 amino acids. With 5 bases clipped from V and 3 bases from J, the junction kept 9 bases outside the gene matches. The CDR3 DNA reads TGTGCCAGCAGTTGGCGGGAGGGGGGGGATACAGATACGCAGTATTTT. Its translation: CASSWREGGDTDTQYF.

V usage is TRBV9 and J usage is TRBJ2-7, with 10 bases lining up with TRBD1. The CDR3 contains 15 residues. The germline CDR1 and CDR2 sequences are SGDLS and YYNGEE. The V segment lost 4 bases and the J segment 0 bases; nucleotides outside the gene matches: 4. The CDR3 DNA reads as TGTGCCAGCAGCCCGACAGGGGGCCTCTCCTACGAGCAGTACTTC. Amino acids: CASSPTGGLSYEQYF. The full variable domain, in which reference TRBV9 and TRBJ2-7 provide the parts outside the CDR3, is DSGVTQTPKHLITATGQRVTLRCSPRSGDLSVYWYQQSLDQGLQFLIQYYNGEERAKGNILERFSAQQFPDLHSELNLSSLELGDSALYFCASSPTGGLSYEQYFGPGTRLTVT.

The chain is built from TRBV28 and TRBJ1-1, with TRBD1 matching 9 bases. This CDR3 region has 18 residues. Unmatched junction bases numbered 18, after V lost 4 bases and J lost 6 bases. CDR1 and CDR2 (germline): MDHEN, SYDVKM. This CDR3 reads CASSSVYRRTGGKAEAFF. The CDR3 DNA follows: TGTGCCAGCAGTTCCGTATATCGGCGAACAGGGGGCAAAGCTGAAGCTTTCTTT.

The J gene is TRBJ2-7, the V gene TRBV11-2, with D unclear. CDR3 length equals 14 residues. The germline gives CDR1 SGHAT, CDR2 FQNNGV. V was pared by 7 bases and J by 2 bases, with 15 bases between. The CDR3 region has the DNA TGTGCCAGCAAATTCCGCGAGCTCCCCTACGAGCAGTACTTC. Translation: CASKFRELPYEQYF.

This chain uses TRBV28 with TRBJ2-7; 7 positions match TRBD1. There are 16 residues in the CDR3. Germline-derived CDR1 and CDR2 are MDHEN and SYDVKM. J lost 0 bases, V lost 6 bases, and 11 bases had no gene match. CDR3 sequence: CASSLLGQAYSYEQYF. The CDR3 nucleotides are TGTGCCAGCAGCCTCCTCGGACAGGCTTACTCCTACGAGCAGTACTTC.

V usage is TRBV6-1 and J usage is TRBJ2-7; 15 nucleotides line up with TRBD2. The J segment lost 5 bases and the V segment lost 5 bases, leaving 4 bases of the junction unmatched. This CDR3 contains 15 residues. CDR1 is MNHNS, CDR2 SASEGT, per germline. The CDR3 DNA reads TGTGCCAGCAGTACTGGACTAGCGGGAGGGGACGAGCAGTACTTC. Translated, it gives CASSTGLAGGDEQYF.

The chain employs TRBV29-1 and TRBJ1-1, with 12 bases identical to TRBD1. The V gene end was trimmed by 7 bases and the J gene end by 6 bases; junction bases not matched to a gene: 12. Germline V gene sequence: CDR1 SQVTM, CDR2 ANQGSEA. The CDR3 runs to 15 residues. The CDR3 DNA is TGCAGCGCCTCGGCGCGGGGACAGGGGGCTGCTGAAGCTTTCTTT. Protein sequence: CSASARGQGAAEAFF.

The CDR3 DNA reads as TGCGCCAGCAGCACTAGCGGGAGTAGCACAGATACGCAGTATTTT. Its protein is CASSTSGSSTDTQYF. The J gene is TRBJ2-3, the V gene TRBV5-1; 11 nucleotides agree with TRBD2. The CDR3 runs to 15 residues. Germline V gene data show CDR1 as SGHRS and CDR2 as YFSETQ. V shed 4 bases, J shed 0 bases, and the junction held 1 base outside the gene matches.

This rearrangement joins TRBV30 to TRBJ1-1; 7 nucleotides agree with TRBD1. After removal of 4 bases from V and 1 base from J, the junction contained 6 bases not matched to a gene. Germline V gene sequence: CDR1 GTSNPN, CDR2 SVGIG (reference sequence). This CDR3 contains 14 residues. The CDR3 nucleotides are TGTGCCTGGACCTCCTACAGGGGGAACACTGAAGCTTTCTTT. Protein: CAWTSYRGNTEAFF.

This clone was detected once. The rearrangement links TRBV5-4 to TRBJ1-2; D is unresolved. V was clipped by 4 bases and J by 5 bases, with 6 bases between them. CDR3 size: 11 residues. The germline CDR1 and CDR2 sequences are SGHNT and YYREEE (reference sequence). The DNA for the CDR3 is TGTGCCAGCAGCCCGGGGTATGGCTACACCTTC. It is translated as CASSPGYGYTF.

This chain links TRBV6-1 with TRBJ2-5; 7 bases line up with TRBD1. The J call is uncertain, as TRBJ2-7 better fits the DNA end. Germline V CDR1 and CDR2: MNHNS, SASEGT. The CDR3 sequence is 15 residues long. The CDR3 loop is CASSEMRQGAYEQYF. CDR3 nucleotide sequence: TGTGCCAGCAGTGAAATGCGACAGGGAGCCTACGAGCAGTACTTC.

The V and J genes are TRBV28 and TRBJ1-5, with D tentatively TRBD1 (6 bases). Germline loops: CDR1 MDHEN, CDR2 SYDVKM. Trimming pared 6 bases from V and 3 bases from J, leaving 15 bases between. CDR3 length: 15 amino acids. The CDR3 here is CASSTGQGTNQPQHF. DNA of the CDR3: TGTGCCAGCAGCACGGGGCAGGGGACCAATCAGCCCCAGCATTTT.

The sample holds a few counts of this clone. The gene calls are TRBV7-9 and TRBJ2-7; the D gene is possibly TRBD1 (8 bases). The CDR3 contains 14 residues. Germline loops: CDR1 SEHNR, CDR2 FQNEAQ (reference sequence). V shed 4 bases and J shed 5 bases, with 15 bases lying between them. The CDR3 protein is CASSSYRGGNEQYF. In DNA, the CDR3 is TGTGCCAGCAGCTCTTACAGGGGGGGGAACGAGCAGTACTTC.

There are a few counts of this clone. V and J are TRBV6-1 and TRBJ1-1, with TRBD1 matching 7 bases. The trim removed 7 bases at V and 3 bases at J, leaving 5 bases unmatched. Per the germline V gene, CDR1 is MNHNS and CDR2 is SASEGT. This CDR3 region has 13 residues. DNA of the CDR3: TGTGCCAGCATCCTAGGACAGGACACTGAAGCTTTCTTT. Amino acid sequence: CASILGQDTEAFF.

The chain has TRBV28 and TRBJ1-2; 7 bases line up with TRBD1. The CDR3 consists of 13 residues. Germline V gene lookup returns CDR1 MDHEN and CDR2 SYDVKM. V lost 10 bases to trimming and J lost 2 bases; unmatched junction nucleotides: 7. The CDR3 sequence is CATSGQTNYGYTF. CDR3 DNA sequence: TGTGCCACCTCGGGACAGACAAACTATGGCTACACCTTC.

This clone was detected a few times. This chain joins TRBV5-8 and TRBJ2-7; TRBD1 aligns across 10 bases. CDR3 length: 14 amino acids. V was clipped by 5 bases and J by 5 bases; unmatched bases: 7. Germline V lookup: CDR1 SGHTS, CDR2 YDEGEE. CDR3 DNA sequence: TGTGCCAGCAGTAGGGACAGGGGTGTCCACGAGCAGTACTTC. Its translation: CASSRDRGVHEQYF.

This clone was seen a few times. The chain carries TRBV23-1 and TRBJ2-5, with D perhaps matching TRBD1 (6 bases). TRBV23-1 is identified as an open reading frame with a role that is uncertain. The V end was cut by 2 bases, the J end by 4 bases, with 23 bases between. This CDR3 spans 18 amino acids. CDR3 region: CASSQTPRHPGERETQYF. DNA for the CDR3: TGCGCCAGCAGTCAAACCCCGAGGCATCCAGGGGAAAGAGAGACCCAGTACTTC.

The chain carries TRBV6-5 and TRBJ2-3, with 8 bases that match TRBD1. Germline CDR1 is MNHEY and CDR2 is SVGAGI. The CDR3 extends over 13 amino acids. Trimming at V came to 7 bases and at J to 3 bases, leaving 3 bases not matched to a gene. The CDR3 region has the DNA TGTGCCAGCATGGACAGGGCTACAGATACGCAGTATTTT. Protein sequence: CASMDRATDTQYF.

This clone has more than one count but fewer than ten. The rearrangement links TRBV30 to TRBJ2-1; 10 bases agree with TRBD2. V lost 0 bases, J lost 2 bases, and 1 base stayed unmatched. Germline V gene data show CDR1 as GTSNPN and CDR2 as SVGIG (reference sequence). The CDR3 sequence is 15 residues long. This CDR3 reads CAWSVGLAAYNEQFF. The DNA for the CDR3 is TGTGCCTGGAGTGTAGGACTAGCGGCCTACAATGAGCAGTTCTTC.

V gene TRBV18 combines with J gene TRBJ2-2, with no clear D. This CDR3 comprises 13 residues. In germline, CDR1 is KGHSH, CDR2 LQKENI. V was pared by 2 bases and J by 7 bases, with 8 bases between. DNA of the CDR3: TGTGCCAGCTCACCATCAGGAAGCGGGGAGCTGTTTTTT. This translates into CASSPSGSGELFF.

The chain has TRBV5-1 and TRBJ1-4; 9 bases line up with TRBD1. This CDR3 has 16 residues. The V and J ends lost 0 bases and 5 bases, in that order; junction bases with no gene match: 5. Germline CDR1 and CDR2: SGHRS and YFSETQ. The DNA of the CDR3 is TGCGCCAGCAGCTTGGCCGTCGGACAGGGGAATGAAAAACTGTTTTTT. It yields the protein CASSLAVGQGNEKLFF.